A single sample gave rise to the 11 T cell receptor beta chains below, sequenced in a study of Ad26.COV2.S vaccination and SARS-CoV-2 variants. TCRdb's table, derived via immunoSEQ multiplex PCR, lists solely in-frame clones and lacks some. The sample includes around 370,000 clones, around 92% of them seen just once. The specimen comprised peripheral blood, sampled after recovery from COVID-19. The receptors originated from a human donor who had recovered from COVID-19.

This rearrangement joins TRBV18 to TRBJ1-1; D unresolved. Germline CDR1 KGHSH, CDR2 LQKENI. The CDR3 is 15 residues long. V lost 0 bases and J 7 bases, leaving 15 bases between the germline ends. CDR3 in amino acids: CASSPPSRENYEAFF. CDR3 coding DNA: TGTGCCAGCTCACCACCGTCTCGGGAGAATTATGAAGCTTTCTTT.

The CDR3 DNA reads TGCGCCAGCAGCACAGGGACTAGTAGGGAGACCCAGTACTTC. Amino acid sequence: CASSTGTSRETQYF. The chain employs TRBV4-1 and TRBJ2-5; 8 bases align to TRBD2. This CDR3 has 14 amino acids. J lost 5 bases, V lost 5 bases, and 7 bases had no gene match. Looked up from germline, CDR1 is MGHRA and CDR2 is YSYEKL.

CDR3 nucleotide sequence: TGTGCCAGTAGTATAGGTGGGGCCCCGTACCAAGAGACCCAGTACTTC. This translates into CASSIGGAPYQETQYF. The rearrangement joins TRBV19 to TRBJ2-5; tentative D call: TRBD1 (5 bases). The germline gives CDR1 LNHDA, CDR2 SQIVND (reference sequence). The CDR3 consists of 16 residues. V was shortened by 1 base and J by 0 bases, with 12 bases between the two germline ends.

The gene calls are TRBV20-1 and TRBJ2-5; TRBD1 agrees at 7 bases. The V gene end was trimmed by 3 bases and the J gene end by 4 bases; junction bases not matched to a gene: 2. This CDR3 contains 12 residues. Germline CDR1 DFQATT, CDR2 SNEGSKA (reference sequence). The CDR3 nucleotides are TGCAGTGCTAGTGACAGGGTAGAGACCCAGTACTTC. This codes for CSASDRVETQYF.

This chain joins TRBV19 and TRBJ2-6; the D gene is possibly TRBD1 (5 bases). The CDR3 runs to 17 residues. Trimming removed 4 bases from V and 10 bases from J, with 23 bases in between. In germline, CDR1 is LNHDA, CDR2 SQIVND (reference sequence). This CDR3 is CASSSDRVVPLTNVLTF. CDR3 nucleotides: TGTGCCAGTAGTAGTGACAGAGTGGTACCTCTAACGAACGTCCTGACTTTC.

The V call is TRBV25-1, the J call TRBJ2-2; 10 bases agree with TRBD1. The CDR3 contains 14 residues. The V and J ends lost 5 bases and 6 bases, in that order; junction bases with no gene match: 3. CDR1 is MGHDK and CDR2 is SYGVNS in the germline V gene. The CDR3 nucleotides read TGTGCCAGCAGTCCGGACAGGGGGTCCGGGGAGCTGTTTTTT. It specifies CASSPDRGSGELFF.

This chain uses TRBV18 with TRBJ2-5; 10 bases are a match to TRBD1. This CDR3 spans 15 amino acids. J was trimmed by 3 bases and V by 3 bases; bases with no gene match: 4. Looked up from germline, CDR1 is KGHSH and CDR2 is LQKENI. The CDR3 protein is CASSPLTGGEETQYF. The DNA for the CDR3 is TGTGCCAGCTCACCCCTGACAGGGGGCGAAGAGACCCAGTACTTC.

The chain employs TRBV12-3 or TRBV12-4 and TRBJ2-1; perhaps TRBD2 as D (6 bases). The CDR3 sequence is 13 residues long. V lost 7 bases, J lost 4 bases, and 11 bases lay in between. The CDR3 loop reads CASTRGEYNEQFF. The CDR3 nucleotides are TGTGCCAGCACGCGCGGGGAGTACAATGAGCAGTTCTTC.

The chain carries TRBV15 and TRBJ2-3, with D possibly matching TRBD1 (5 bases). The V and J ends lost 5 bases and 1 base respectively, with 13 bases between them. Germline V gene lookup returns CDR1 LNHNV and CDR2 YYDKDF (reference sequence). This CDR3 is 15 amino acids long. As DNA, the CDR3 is TGTGCCACCAGCTTAGACAGATCGGGCACAGATACGCAGTATTTT. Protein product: CATSLDRSGTDTQYF.

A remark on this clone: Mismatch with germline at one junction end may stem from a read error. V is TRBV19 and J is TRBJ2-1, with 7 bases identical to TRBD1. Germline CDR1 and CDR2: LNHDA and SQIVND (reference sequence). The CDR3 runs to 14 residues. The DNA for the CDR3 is TGTGCCAGTAGTATGAGGGGGCAAGGATTCCCATACCTCTTC. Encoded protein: CASSMRGQGFPYLF.

The DNA of the CDR3 is TGTGCCAGCAGTCCGACAGGGGGCGCATTGATCCCTAATGAAAAACTGTTTTTT. Its protein product is CASSPTGGALIPNEKLFF. This rearrangement joins TRBV27 to TRBJ1-4, with 10 bases lining up with TRBD1. The CDR3 contains 18 residues. The V and J ends lost 5 bases and 3 bases, in that order; junction bases with no gene match: 12. The germline V gene encodes CDR1 MNHEY and CDR2 SMNVEV (reference sequence).